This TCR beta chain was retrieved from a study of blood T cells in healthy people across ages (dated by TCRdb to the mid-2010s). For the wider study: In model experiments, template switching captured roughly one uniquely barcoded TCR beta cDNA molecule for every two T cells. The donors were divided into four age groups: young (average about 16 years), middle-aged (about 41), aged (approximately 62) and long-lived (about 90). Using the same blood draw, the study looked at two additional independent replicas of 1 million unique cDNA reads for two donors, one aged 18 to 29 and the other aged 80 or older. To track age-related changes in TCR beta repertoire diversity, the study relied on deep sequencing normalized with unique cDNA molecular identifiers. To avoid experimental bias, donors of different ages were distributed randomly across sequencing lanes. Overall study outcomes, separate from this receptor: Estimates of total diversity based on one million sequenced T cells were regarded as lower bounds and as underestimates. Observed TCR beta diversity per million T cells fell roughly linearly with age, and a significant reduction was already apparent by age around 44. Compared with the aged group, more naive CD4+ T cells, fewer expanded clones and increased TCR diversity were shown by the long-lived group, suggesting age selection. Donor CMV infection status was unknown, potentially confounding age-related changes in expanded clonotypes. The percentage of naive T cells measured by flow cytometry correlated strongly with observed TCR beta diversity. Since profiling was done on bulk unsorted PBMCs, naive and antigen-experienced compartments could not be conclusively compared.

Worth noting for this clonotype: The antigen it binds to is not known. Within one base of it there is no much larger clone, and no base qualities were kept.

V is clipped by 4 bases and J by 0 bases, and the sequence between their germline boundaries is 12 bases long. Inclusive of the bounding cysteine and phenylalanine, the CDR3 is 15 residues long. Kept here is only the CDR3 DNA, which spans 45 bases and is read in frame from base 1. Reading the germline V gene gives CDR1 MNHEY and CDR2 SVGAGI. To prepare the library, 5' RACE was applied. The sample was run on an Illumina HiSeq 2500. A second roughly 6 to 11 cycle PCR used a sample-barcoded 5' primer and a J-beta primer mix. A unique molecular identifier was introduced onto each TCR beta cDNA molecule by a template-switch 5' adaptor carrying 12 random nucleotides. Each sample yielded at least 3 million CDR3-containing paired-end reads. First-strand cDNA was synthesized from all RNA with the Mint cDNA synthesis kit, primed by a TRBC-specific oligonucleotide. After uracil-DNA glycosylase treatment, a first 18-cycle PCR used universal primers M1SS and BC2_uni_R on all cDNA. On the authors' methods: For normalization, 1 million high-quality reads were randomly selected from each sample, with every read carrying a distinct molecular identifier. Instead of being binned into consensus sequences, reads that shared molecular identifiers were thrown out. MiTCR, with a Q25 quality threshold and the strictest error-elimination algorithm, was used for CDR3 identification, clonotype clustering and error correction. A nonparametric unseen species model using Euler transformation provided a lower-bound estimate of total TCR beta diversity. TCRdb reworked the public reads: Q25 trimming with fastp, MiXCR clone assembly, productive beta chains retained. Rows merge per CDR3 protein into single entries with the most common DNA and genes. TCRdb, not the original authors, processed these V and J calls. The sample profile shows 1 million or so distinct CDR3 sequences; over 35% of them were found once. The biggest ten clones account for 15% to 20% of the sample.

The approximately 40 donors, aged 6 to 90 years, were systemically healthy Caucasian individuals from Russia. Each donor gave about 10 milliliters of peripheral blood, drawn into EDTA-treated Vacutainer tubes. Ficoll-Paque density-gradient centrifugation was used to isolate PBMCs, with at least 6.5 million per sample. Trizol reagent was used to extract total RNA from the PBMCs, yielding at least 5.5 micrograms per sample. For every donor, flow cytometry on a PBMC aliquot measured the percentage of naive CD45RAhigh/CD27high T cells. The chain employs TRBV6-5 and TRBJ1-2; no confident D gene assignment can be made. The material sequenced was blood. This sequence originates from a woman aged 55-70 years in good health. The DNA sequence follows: TGTGCCAGCAGTTTAGGAGGTCTAGCTAACTATGGCTACACCTTC. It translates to CASSLGGLANYGYTF.